This T cell receptor beta chain stems from a study of radiation and T cells in renal cell carcinoma. The CDR3 has 13 residues. The V and J ends lost 5 bases and 2 bases respectively, with 10 bases between them. Germline loops: CDR1 MNHEY, CDR2 SMNVEV (reference sequence). Time point in this sample: baseline pretreatment blood. Treatment defined: 15 Gy SBRT to primary tumor, nephrectomy 4 weeks later. Clones were sequenced by immunoSEQ multiplex PCR, and TCRdb holds only the in-frame ones, with some missing. There are some 100,000 clones in the sample; about 79% occur only once, and roughly 6.8% lies in the top ten.

The receptor comes from a man aged 60-69 years with renal cell carcinoma. This chain joins TRBV27 and TRBJ2-7; D tentatively fits TRBD1 or TRBD2 (5 bases each). Here the sequenced sample was blood, taken from a patient whose treatment included radiotherapy and nephrectomy. CDR3 coding DNA: TGTGCCAGCAGTGCATGGGGACCCTACGAGCAGTACTTC. Translated, it gives CASSAWGPYEQYF.